These T cell receptor beta chains were read from a single sample in a study of CD8+CD57+ T cells in acquired aplastic anemia. TCRdb itself ran the reads through MiXCR, one entry per CDR3 protein. The data show around 200,000 distinct CDR3 sequences, with around 50% seen just once and 13% held by the top ten. The sequencing sample was made of sorted CD4+, CD8+, or CD8+CD57+ T cells (not recorded which) from PBMCs. These receptors originate from a human donor with aplastic anemia. Both conserved end residues are part of each CDR3. D genes are given only for firm matches. Clone size is shown for a subset of rows, as once, few, many or a class of expanded clone.

cdr3_nt	cdr3_aa	clone_size	d_call	v_call	j_call
TGTGCCAGCAGCCCGACAGGAGGACTCTACGAGCAGTACTTC	CASSPTGGLYEQYF	many	-	TRBV7-9	TRBJ2-7
TGCAGTGCTAGCTTAGCGGGGGGATCAAGCTCCTACGAGCAGTACTTC	CSASLAGGSSSYEQYF	many	TRBD2	TRBV20-1	TRBJ2-7
TGTGCCTGGGATATGGGACCAACCAATGAGCAGTTCTTC	CAWDMGPTNEQFF	few	-	TRBV10-3	TRBJ2-1
TGTGCCACCAGCAGTCGGGACAGATCGTCCTATGGCTACACCTTC	CATSSRDRSSYGYTF	-	TRBD1	TRBV15	TRBJ1-2
TGCAGTGCTAGTGGCACCTACGAGCAGTACTTC	CSASGTYEQYF	many	-	TRBV20-1	TRBJ2-7
TGTGCCAGCAGTGCCATCAAAGATCAGCCCCAGCATTTT	CASSAIKDQPQHF	medium-sized	-	TRBV2	TRBJ1-5
TGCGCCAGCAGCCAACTAGTTAGGGGTGAGCAGTTCTTC	CASSQLVRGEQFF	-	-	TRBV4-1	TRBJ2-1
TGTGCCAGCAGCCCTACCGACAGGGTCGACGAGCAGTACTTC	CASSPTDRVDEQYF	-	TRBD1	TRBV3-1	TRBJ2-7
TGCGCCAGCAGTCCCTCGGACAGGGGTCCGTACGAGCAGTACTTC	CASSPSDRGPYEQYF	once	TRBD1	TRBV10-1	TRBJ2-7
TGTGCCAGCAGCCAAGTAGTAAGCGGGGGGTTGGCAGATACGCAGTATTTT	CASSQVVSGGLADTQYF	many	TRBD2	TRBV4-2	TRBJ2-3
TGTGCCAGCAGTGAAAGGGCCAGGGGCATATATTTT	CASSERARGIYF	-	-	TRBV2	TRBJ1-3
TGTGCCAGCAGCTTAGAGGGTTTGACTGTGAACACTGAAGCTTTCTTT	CASSLEGLTVNTEAFF	many	-	TRBV7-8	TRBJ1-1
TGTGCCAGCAGCTCGGGACTAGCGGGGGTCAATGAGCAGTTCTTC	CASSSGLAGVNEQFF	few	TRBD2	TRBV11-2	TRBJ2-1
TGTGCCAGCAGCCAGTCGATAGCGAACAATGAGCAGTTCTTC	CASSQSIANNEQFF	few	-	TRBV3-1	TRBJ2-1
TGTGCCAGCAGCTTAGTAGAGGCTCAGAATGAGCAGTTCTTC	CASSLVEAQNEQFF	-	-	TRBV11-1	TRBJ2-1
TGTGCCATCCGGGACTCACTCAATGAGCAGTTCTTC	CAIRDSLNEQFF	few	-	TRBV10-3	TRBJ2-1
TGTGCCAGCAGCACCCAATTGGGCACTGAAGCTTTCTTT	CASSTQLGTEAFF	few	-	TRBV7-2	TRBJ1-1
TGCGCCAGCAGCTTGGGAGACAGGGCGAGCGGTGAGCAGTTCTTC	CASSLGDRASGEQFF	many	TRBD1	TRBV5-1	TRBJ2-1
TGTGCCATCAGAGGAACCTACGAGCAGTACTTC	CAIRGTYEQYF	-	-	TRBV10-3	TRBJ2-7
TGTGCCAGCAGCTTAGTGGGGATCAGAAATGAGCAGTTCTTC	CASSLVGIRNEQFF	once	-	TRBV11-2	TRBJ2-1
TGCAGTGCAAGTCATCTCCGGGGGGAAGAGACCCAGTACTTC	CSASHLRGEETQYF	-	TRBD2	TRBV20-1	TRBJ2-5
TGTGCCACCAGCAGAGGTCGGGGGCAGGGAGGGTACGAGCAGTACTTC	CATSRGRGQGGYEQYF	many	-	TRBV15	TRBJ2-7
TGCAGTGCTAAGGGACAGAATAACTATGGCTACACCTTC	CSAKGQNNYGYTF	-	TRBD1	TRBV20-1	TRBJ1-2
TGTGCCAGCAGTGAATCCCTCGGTATTCGGAATGAGCAGTTCTTC	CASSESLGIRNEQFF	few	-	TRBV25-1	TRBJ2-1
TGTGCCAGCAGCCAAGTTTCCACTATCAACTTC	CASSQVSTINF	many	-	TRBV3-1	TRBJ1-2
TGTGCCTGGAGTGGAGGGAGGCAAGAGACCCAGTACTTC	CAWSGGRQETQYF	few	-	TRBV30	TRBJ2-5
TGCAGCGTTTTTCTTAGCACAGATACGCAGTATTTT	CSVFLSTDTQYF	-	-	TRBV29-1	TRBJ2-3
TGCGCCAGCAGCTTAGGACAGGACGTTGAGCAGTACTTC	CASSLGQDVEQYF	-	TRBD1	TRBV5-1	TRBJ2-7
TGTGCCAGCGGGGGGGACAGTACAACCTACGAGCAGTACTTC	CASGGDSTTYEQYF	-	-	TRBV2	TRBJ2-7
TGTGCCAGCAGCGTAGTCACAGGCGCGGGGGCCGGTTCGGCCGGGGAGCTGTTTTTT	CASSVVTGAGAGSAGELFF	-	-	TRBV9	TRBJ2-2
TGTGCCATCAGGGGACAGGGGAGAGGGACTGAAGCTTTCTTT	CAIRGQGRGTEAFF	-	TRBD1	TRBV2	TRBJ1-1
TGTGCCAGTAGCACCGGACAGGGAGCTAATGAAAAACTGTTTTTT	CASSTGQGANEKLFF	many	TRBD1	TRBV19	TRBJ1-4
TGTGCCACCAGTGATCCCAGGACAGGGGACACTGAAGCTTTCTTT	CATSDPRTGDTEAFF	many	TRBD1	TRBV24-1	TRBJ1-1
TGTGCCATCAGTCCTAGACAGGAATTGTATGGCTACACCTTC	CAISPRQELYGYTF	-	-	TRBV10-3	TRBJ1-2
TGTGCCATCAGCTTTAGCGGGATTGTAGTTTACAATGAGCAGTTCTTC	CAISFSGIVVYNEQFF	-	TRBD2	TRBV10-3	TRBJ2-1
TGTGCCAGCAGACCTACAGGGGATACGCAGTATTTT	CASRPTGDTQYF	-	-	TRBV7-9	TRBJ2-3
TGTGCCAGCATGAACATTGCAGGTCTCATGAACACTGTAGCTTTCTTT	CASMNIAGLMNTVAFF	-	-	TRBV6-1	TRBJ1-1
TGCAGTGCTAGAGGGACCACCTATGGCTACACCTTC	CSARGTTYGYTF	once	-	TRBV20-1	TRBJ1-2
TGCAGTGCGAAAGTAGCGGGGTCTGACACAGATACGCAGTATTTT	CSAKVAGSDTDTQYF	many	TRBD2	TRBV20-1	TRBJ2-3
TGTGCCACCAGTGATGCCACAGTCAATGAGCAGTTCTTC	CATSDATVNEQFF	-	-	TRBV24-1	TRBJ2-1
TGTGCCAGTACCGGACAGTCGGGTACTAATAGCAATCAGCCCCAGCATTTT	CASTGQSGTNSNQPQHF	many	-	TRBV19	TRBJ1-5
TGTGCCAGCAGCTTACAGGGACCTGACACTGAAGCTTTCTTT	CASSLQGPDTEAFF	many	-	TRBV7-3	TRBJ1-1
TGTGCCAGCACCTCGGACAGCTGCCAAGAGACCCAGTACTTC	CASTSDSCQETQYF	-	-	TRBV27	TRBJ2-5
TGCAGTGCTAGAGAAGTTCGGGGGGCAAGGCAGCCCCAGCACTTT	CSAREVRGARQPQHF	-	-	TRBV20-1	TRBJ1-5
TGCAGCGTTGTCCCCGGCTACAATGAGCAGTTCTTC	CSVVPGYNEQFF	-	-	TRBV29-1	TRBJ2-1
TGTGCCATCAGTGAATCCTCGGGGTCGCGGCTGGGTACGCAGTATTTT	CAISESSGSRLGTQYF	-	-	TRBV10-3	TRBJ2-3
TGCGCCAGCAGCTTGGCACCCGGGGGCAATCAGCCCCAGCATTTT	CASSLAPGGNQPQHF	many	-	TRBV5-1	TRBJ1-5
TGTGCCAGTAGTCAGGACAGGGCCTCCTATGGCTACACCTTC	CASSQDRASYGYTF	few	TRBD1	TRBV19	TRBJ1-2
TGTGCCAGCATCGGGCAGTCCTACGAGCAGTACTTC	CASIGQSYEQYF	-	-	TRBV2	TRBJ2-7
TGTGCCAGCAGTGTGACAGGGTCGAGCACAGGTACGCAGTATTTT	CASSVTGSSTGTQYF	-	TRBD1	TRBV25-1	TRBJ2-3
TGTGCTAGCTCAATGGCGGGGCGACGCCCCAATGAGCAGCTCTTC	CASSMAGRRPNEQLF	-	-	TRBV2	TRBJ2-1
TGTGCCAGCAGCTTACAACAGGGTGGCAATCAGCCCCAGCATTTT	CASSLQQGGNQPQHF	-	-	TRBV7-6	TRBJ1-5
TGTGCCAGCAGCGGGATGCCAGGGCCCTACGAGCAGTACTTC	CASSGMPGPYEQYF	-	-	TRBV7-8	TRBJ2-7
TGTGCCAGTAGTATGGATGGACAGGGGGCCTATGGCTACACCTTC	CASSMDGQGAYGYTF	-	TRBD1	TRBV19	TRBJ1-2
TGCGCCAGCAGCTCGTCCGGGACTAGCGGGGGGCCGCGCAATGAGCAGTTCTTC	CASSSSGTSGGPRNEQFF	-	TRBD2	TRBV5-1	TRBJ2-1
TGCAGTGCTAGAGATCCCGGGGGGCACCAAGAGACCCAGTACTTC	CSARDPGGHQETQYF	-	-	TRBV20-1	TRBJ2-5
TGTGCCAGCAGTGAGTGGGAGTCTGGAAACACCATATATTTT	CASSEWESGNTIYF	many	-	TRBV2	TRBJ1-3